Each of the 29 T cell receptor beta chains below was sequenced from the same sample in a study of long-term antiretroviral therapy in people with HIV. The immunoSEQ assay was v3.0, run at survey level. Sequenced by immunoSEQ multiplex PCR; TCRdb stores in-frame clones only, minus some. The table lists almost 30,000 clones, over 85% of them singletons. The sample was unsorted PBMCs, taken approximately 6.3 years after starting antiretroviral therapy. These receptors were taken from a woman aged 40 to 49 with HIV.

The chain is built from TRBV6-5 and TRBJ2-7; TRBD2 agrees at 8 bases. Germline lookup yields CDR1 MNHEY and CDR2 SVGAGI. Losses at the gene ends were 6 bases for V and 4 bases for J; bases not matched to a gene: 11. The CDR3 is made up of 15 amino acids. DNA of the CDR3: TGTGCCAGCAGAGAGACCGGGACTAGAGTGTACGAGCAGTACTTC. Translation: CASRETGTRVYEQYF.

For the CDR3, the DNA is TGTGCCACCTCCTCAGCGGCCGTTGGACGGACTGAAGCTTTCTTT. Translated: CATSSAAVGRTEAFF. V is TRBV6-5 and J is TRBJ1-1, with unresolved D. The CDR3 contains 15 residues. Germline CDR1 is MNHEY and CDR2 is SVGAGI. The V gene lost 10 bases and the J gene lost 5 bases, with 23 bases spanning the gap.

The chain carries TRBV2 and TRBJ1-5; D is uncertain. Germline V gene data show CDR1 as SNHLY and CDR2 as FYNNEI. This CDR3 has 14 residues. Trimming stripped 6 bases from V and 3 bases from J, with 12 bases between. CDR3 protein: CASSVDGYNQPQHF. The CDR3 DNA reads TGTGCCAGCAGCGTGGACGGTTACAATCAGCCCCAGCATTTT. The entire variable domain, with the rest obtained from reference TRBV2 and TRBJ1-5, is as follows: EPEVTQTPSHQVTQMGQEVILRCVPISNHLYFYWYRQILGQKVEFLVSFYNNEISEKSEIFDDQFSVERPDGSNFTLKIRSTKLEDSAMYFCASSVDGYNQPQHFGDGTRLSIL.

The rearrangement links TRBV5-4 to TRBJ1-1; 9 bases match TRBD1. V gave up 0 bases and J gave up 4 bases; unmatched junction bases: 7. This CDR3 contains 16 residues. The germline V gene has CDR1 SGHNT and CDR2 YYREEE (reference sequence). The CDR3 loop is CASSLAPGTGTTEAFF. The CDR3 coding sequence is TGTGCCAGCAGCTTGGCGCCGGGGACAGGGACCACTGAAGCTTTCTTT.

The V and J genes are TRBV19 and TRBJ2-7, with TRBD1 as a possible D gene (5 bases). Trimming cost V 7 bases and J 0 bases, with 13 bases left between them. The CDR3 covers 14 residues. The V gene's germline CDR1 is LNHDA and CDR2 SQIVND (reference sequence). CDR3 amino acids: CASTPRVNSYEQYF. The CDR3 DNA is TGTGCCAGTACCCCCAGGGTGAACTCCTACGAGCAGTACTTC.

The rearrangement uses TRBV29-1 and TRBJ1-4; D remains ambiguous. The ends were cut back, 3 bases at V and 3 bases at J, with 17 bases in the middle. CDR3 length equals 16 residues. The germline V gene has CDR1 SQVTM and CDR2 ANQGSEA. The CDR3 region is CSVDLGGTAANEKLFF. CDR3 coding DNA: TGCAGCGTTGACCTCGGAGGAACCGCGGCTAATGAAAAACTGTTTTTT.

The chain links TRBV7-6 to TRBJ2-5; the match to TRBD1 covers 8 bases. Trimming took 3 bases from V and 5 from J; bases not matched to a gene: 2. CDR1 and CDR2 (germline): SGHVS, FNYEAQ. The CDR3 extends over 13 amino acids. The CDR3 DNA is TGTGCCAGCAGCTTCTCAGGGGGCGAGACCCAGTACTTC. Protein: CASSFSGGETQYF.

The chain links TRBV6-1 to TRBJ1-2; 9 bases are shared with TRBD1. Unmatched junction bases numbered 6, after V lost 8 bases and J lost 5 bases. CDR3 length: 13 residues. Germline V gene data show CDR1 as MNHNS and CDR2 as SASEGT. In nucleotides, the CDR3 is TGTGCCAGCTTAACAGGACAGGGGTATGGCTACACCTTC. Its protein is CASLTGQGYGYTF.

The J gene is TRBJ1-5, the V gene TRBV19, with 8 positions matching TRBD1. The junction had 14 bases not matched to a gene; V was cut back by 6 bases and J by 7 bases. Germline lookup yields CDR1 LNHDA and CDR2 SQIVND (reference sequence). This CDR3 contains 16 residues. CDR3 protein: CASSSMGQVSRQPQHF. The CDR3 DNA reads TGTGCCAGTAGCTCCATGGGACAGGTTTCACGGCAGCCCCAGCATTTT.

This sequence joins TRBV30 and TRBJ1-1; D gene ambiguous. Trimming stripped 1 base from V and 7 bases from J, with 13 bases between. CDR3 length: 13 amino acids. Germline V gives CDR1 GTSNPN, CDR2 SVGIG (reference sequence). The CDR3 region has the DNA TGTGCCTGGAGTGCCAATTCCCCCCGTGAAGCTTTCTTT. This sequence encodes CAWSANSPREAFF. Full variable domain (outside the CDR3, taken from reference TRBV30 and TRBJ1-1): SQTIHQWPATLVQPVGSPLSLECTVEGTSNPNLYWYRQAAGRGLQLLFYSVGIGQISSEVPQNLSASRPQDRQFILSSKKLLLSDSGFYLCAWSANSPREAFFGQGTRLTVV.

V usage is TRBV30 and J usage is TRBJ1-2, with no clear D. V dropped 2 bases and J dropped 8 bases, with 15 bases sitting between them. This CDR3 spans 13 amino acids. CDR1 and CDR2 (germline): GTSNPN, SVGIG (reference sequence). The DNA for the CDR3 is TGTGCCTGGAGTTCTACCCCCCTTTGGGGCTACACCTTC. Residues: CAWSSTPLWGYTF.

The V call is TRBV6-5, the J call TRBJ1-2; no reliable D call. The CDR3 is 16 amino acids. Germline CDR1 reads MNHEY; CDR2 reads SVGAGI. Trimming removed 0 bases from V and 6 bases from J, with 17 bases in between. The chain's CDR3 is CASSYSKVLSNNGYTF. The CDR3 nucleotides are TGTGCCAGCAGTTACTCGAAAGTCCTCTCGAATAATGGCTACACCTTC.

The CDR3 DNA is TGTGCCAGCAGCTTTGGATTATCGGGGGCAGGATCTGGAAACACCATATATTTT. Its translation is CASSFGLSGAGSGNTIYF. The chain is built from TRBV7-2 and TRBJ1-3; D may be TRBD1 (6 bases). There are 18 residues in the CDR3. With 3 bases removed from V and 1 base from J, the gap between germline ends came to 19 bases. Germline CDR1 reads SGHTA; CDR2 reads FQGNSA. Based on the CDR3 plus reference TRBV7-2 and TRBJ1-3, the full variable domain is GAGVSQSPSNKVTEKGKDVELRCDPISGHTALYWYRQSLGQGLEFLIYFQGNSAPDKSGLPSDRFSAERTGGSVSTLTIQRTQQEDSAVYLCASSFGLSGAGSGNTIYFGEGSWLTVV.

This chain links TRBV27 with TRBJ1-5; D not certain. The CDR3 totals 13 residues. Germline loops: CDR1 MNHEY, CDR2 SMNVEV (reference sequence). V lost 2 bases to trimming and J lost 4 bases, with 6 bases between them. The CDR3 is CASSLMGNQPQHF. Written as DNA, the CDR3 is TGTGCCAGCAGTTTAATGGGGAATCAGCCCCAGCATTTT.

V usage is TRBV10-2 and J usage is TRBJ2-7, with TRBD1 as a possible D gene (6 bases). Germline values: CDR1 WSHSY, CDR2 SAAADI. V dropped 0 bases and J dropped 3 bases, with 15 bases sitting between them. CDR3 length equals 16 residues. CDR3 in amino acids: CASSESWDKRIYEQYF. The CDR3 nucleotides are TGCGCCAGCAGTGAGTCGTGGGACAAGAGGATCTACGAGCAGTACTTC.

The CDR3 loop is CASSQELGQGANYGYTF. As DNA, the CDR3 is TGCGCCAGCAGCCAAGAGTTGGGACAGGGGGCTAACTATGGCTACACCTTC. The gene calls are TRBV4-3 and TRBJ1-2, with TRBD1 matching over 11 bases. V gave up 0 bases and J gave up 0 bases; unmatched junction bases: 3. CDR3 size: 17 residues. The germline V gene encodes CDR1 LGHNA and CDR2 YSLEER.

This clone came up once. The chain employs TRBV2 and TRBJ1-5; 10 positions match TRBD1. The CDR3 is 19 residues long. CDR1 and CDR2 from the germline V gene are SNHLY and FYNNEI. Losses at the gene ends were 5 bases for V and 2 bases for J; bases not matched to a gene: 15. As DNA, the CDR3 is TGTGCCAGCAGTAGGACAGGGGGGTATTCTAGGATAGGCAATCAGCCCCAGCATTTT. Its protein is CASSRTGGYSRIGNQPQHF.

CDR3 bases: TGCGCCAGCAGGACAGGGCTGGGAGGCTACACCTTC. Amino acids: CASRTGLGGYTF. The chain carries TRBV5-1 and TRBJ1-2; TRBD1 aligns across 7 bases. The CDR3 runs to 12 residues. Trimming cost V 5 bases and J 8 bases; bases outside gene matches: 6. CDR1 and CDR2 (germline): SGHRS, YFSETQ. The full variable domain, with the rest looked up from reference TRBV5-1 and TRBJ1-2, is KAGVTQTPRYLIKTRGQQVTLSCSPISGHRSVSWYQQTPGQGLQFLFEYFSETQRNKGNFPGRFSGRQFSNSRSEMNVSTLELGDSALYLCASRTGLGGYTFGSGTRLTVV.

The chain uses TRBV6-5 and TRBJ1-1; possible D gene TRBD1, 5 bases. CDR3 length equals 12 residues. V was pared by 6 bases and J by 10 bases, with 15 bases between. Germline CDR1 MNHEY, CDR2 SVGAGI. The CDR3 region has the DNA TGTGCCAGCAGACTCCAGTTGGGGGGAGCTTTCTTT. This gives the protein CASRLQLGGAFF.

The gene calls are TRBV9 and TRBJ1-5; TRBD1 aligns across 10 bases. Germline-derived CDR1 and CDR2 are SGDLS and YYNGEE. V was pared by 0 bases and J by 7 bases, with 7 bases of the junction left unmatched. CDR3 length: 16 amino acids. For the CDR3, the DNA is TGTGCCAGCAGCGTAGCAGGACAGGGGGGAAGACAGCCCCAGCATTTT. Translated, it gives CASSVAGQGGRQPQHF.

V and J are TRBV19 and TRBJ1-2; TRBD1 aligns across 9 bases. Germline V gives CDR1 LNHDA, CDR2 SQIVND (reference sequence). Germline trimming cut 3 bases from V and 6 bases from J; bases unmatched to any gene: 8. The CDR3 spans 15 residues. DNA for the CDR3: TGTGCCAGTAGTATTGACAGGGGGAGCTCTGATGGCTACACCTTC. It is translated as CASSIDRGSSDGYTF.

This clone was counted a single time. This chain connects TRBV5-3 to TRBJ2-7, with D perhaps matching TRBD2 (5 bases). TRBV5-3 is given ORF status, its function remaining uncertain. CDR3 length equals 14 residues. Trimming left V 2 bases short and J 0 bases short, with 9 bases between. The CDR3 DNA reads TGTGCCAGAAGCTTCGAGGGTGGCTCCTACGAGCAGTACTTC. Protein: CARSFEGGSYEQYF.

This chain uses TRBV7-9 with TRBJ1-5; D not resolved. There are 15 residues in the CDR3. Trimming cost V 4 bases and J 7 bases, with 17 bases left between them. Germline lookup yields CDR1 SEHNR and CDR2 FQNEAQ (reference sequence). The CDR3 DNA is TGTGCCAGCAGCTCCGCCGACCCGGCGGGGCAGCCCCAGCATTTT. The encoded protein is CASSSADPAGQPQHF.

This rearrangement joins TRBV6-6 to TRBJ2-7; a possible D gene is TRBD2 (6 bases). Germline CDR1 is MNHNY and CDR2 is SVGAGI (reference sequence). Trimming left V 2 bases short and J 4 bases short, with 9 bases between. CDR3 length: 13 amino acids. For the CDR3, the DNA is TGTGCCAGCAGTTACGGCGGACTATACGAGCAGTACTTC. Protein: CASSYGGLYEQYF.

The table lists this clone with a count of one. V is TRBV6-1 and J is TRBJ1-1; weak D call: TRBD1 (6 bases). The CDR3 loop spans 14 amino acids. Trimming removed 5 bases at V and 4 bases at J, with 14 bases between. Germline CDR1 reads MNHNS; CDR2 reads SASEGT. The CDR3 DNA reads TGTGCCAGCAGTCCTCAGGGGCAGGCCACTGAAGCTTTCTTT. It yields the protein CASSPQGQATEAFF.

V and J are TRBV7-8 and TRBJ1-1; 10 bases line up with TRBD1. This CDR3 contains 13 residues. Per the germline V gene, CDR1 is SGHVS and CDR2 is FQNEAQ. The V and J ends lost 4 bases and 10 bases, in that order; junction bases with no gene match: 6. The CDR3 spells CASSSRDRGRAFF. In DNA, the CDR3 is TGTGCCAGCAGCTCCCGGGACAGGGGCCGAGCTTTCTTT.

The chain recombines TRBV7-2 with TRBJ1-4; D is undetermined. In germline, CDR1 is SGHTA, CDR2 FQGNSA. Trimming left V 2 bases short and J 1 base short, with 8 bases between. The CDR3 is made up of 15 amino acids. In DNA form, the CDR3 reads TGTGCCAGCAGCTTAATGGGTGAAACTAATGAAAAACTGTTTTTT. Encoded protein: CASSLMGETNEKLFF.

A single count supports this clone. J is TRBJ1-4 and V is TRBV27; D perhaps matches TRBD1 (6 bases). Germline assignment: CDR1 MNHEY and CDR2 SMNVEV (reference sequence). V gave up 5 bases and J gave up 8 bases, with 15 bases separating them. CDR3 length equals 14 residues. The CDR3 here is CASSITGSGEKLFF. In nucleotides, the CDR3 is TGTGCCAGCAGTATAACAGGGTCCGGCGAAAAACTGTTTTTT.

This clone occurred once. This sequence joins TRBV30 and TRBJ2-5; D may be TRBD2 (6 bases). CDR1 and CDR2 from the germline V gene are GTSNPN and SVGIG (reference sequence). The CDR3 runs 14 residues. V was clipped by 8 bases and J by 13 bases, with 29 bases between them. The CDR3 coding sequence is TGTGCCGGTCAGGGCCTGCGGGGCCCGGCGGCGATGTACTTC. Protein product: CAGQGLRGPAAMYF.